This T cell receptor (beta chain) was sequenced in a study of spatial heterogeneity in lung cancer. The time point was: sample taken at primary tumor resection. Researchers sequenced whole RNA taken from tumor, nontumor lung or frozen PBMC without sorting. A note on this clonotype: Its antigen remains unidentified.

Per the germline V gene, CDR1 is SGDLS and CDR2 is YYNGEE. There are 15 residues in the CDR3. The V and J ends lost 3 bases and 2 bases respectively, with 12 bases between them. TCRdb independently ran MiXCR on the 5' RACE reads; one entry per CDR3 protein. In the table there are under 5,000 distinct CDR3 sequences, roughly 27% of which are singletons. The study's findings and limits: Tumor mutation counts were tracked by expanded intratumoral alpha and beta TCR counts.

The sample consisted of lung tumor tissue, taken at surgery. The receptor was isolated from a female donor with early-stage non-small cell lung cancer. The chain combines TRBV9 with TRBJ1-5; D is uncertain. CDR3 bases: TGTGCCAGCAGCGGAGGAGGGTTGGGCAATCAGCCCCAGCATTTT. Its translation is CASSGGGLGNQPQHF.